This passage covers 20 T cell receptor beta chains from one sample sequenced in a study of beta chain features in type 1 diabetes. The whole isolated RNA underwent reverse transcription, so sequencing captured expressed TCRB transcripts. Measured with immunoSEQ multiplex PCR; TCRdb has only the in-frame clones, and not every one. The data show around 340,000 clones, approximately 8.2% seen once. The sequenced material came from central memory CD4+ T cells from blood. The source of these receptors is a woman between 18 and 29 years old in good health.

The chain combines TRBV25-1 with TRBJ2-3; a weak D match, TRBD1 (5 bases). The CDR3 totals 16 residues. Germline CDR1 MGHDK, CDR2 SYGVNS. V shed 2 bases and J shed 2 bases, with 14 bases lying between them. In DNA form, the CDR3 reads TGTGCCAGCAGTGAACCGCGGCAGGGTCACACAGATACGCAGTATTTT. Amino acids: CASSEPRQGHTDTQYF.

This clone was counted only a few times. V and J are TRBV7-8 and TRBJ2-3; 9 positions agree with TRBD2. With V trimmed by 5 bases and J by 3 bases, 9 bases remained unmatched. This CDR3 spans 16 amino acids. CDR1 is SGHVS and CDR2 is FQNEAQ in the germline V gene. CDR3 region: CASSPRGLADTDTQYF. CDR3 coding DNA: TGTGCCAGCAGCCCCAGGGGACTAGCCGATACAGATACGCAGTATTTT.

In this sample, this clone turned up many times. The V and J genes are TRBV5-1 and TRBJ2-7; 7 bases are shared with TRBD2. The J segment lost 3 bases and the V segment lost 4 bases, leaving 10 bases of the junction unmatched. Germline V gene sequence: CDR1 SGHRS, CDR2 YFSETQ. The CDR3 runs to 15 residues. The CDR3 DNA reads TGCGCCAGCAGCCGCGGCTCTAGCGGACTCTACGAGCAGTACTTC. This translates into CASSRGSSGLYEQYF.

The chain joins TRBV5-1 to TRBJ2-2, with 9 bases that match TRBD2. The CDR3 extends over 22 amino acids. Germline V gives CDR1 SGHRS, CDR2 YFSETQ. Germline trimming cut 1 base from V and 1 base from J; bases unmatched to any gene: 20. Written as DNA, the CDR3 is TGCGCCAGCAGCTTGCGTTCGCTTCCCATACGGAGCGGGAGGAGGAACACCGGGGAGCTGTTTTTT. Translated, it gives CASSLRSLPIRSGRRNTGELFF.

The chain has TRBV19 and TRBJ2-7; D gene ambiguous. The length of the CDR3 is 14 residues. V was trimmed by 1 base and J by 3 bases, leaving 10 bases between them. CDR1 and CDR2 (germline): LNHDA, SQIVND (reference sequence). CDR3 protein: CASSIAGVSYEQYF. The CDR3 nucleotides read TGTGCCAGTAGTATAGCCGGCGTAAGCTACGAGCAGTACTTC.

The V gene is TRBV11-2, the J gene TRBJ2-3, with a possible D match to TRBD2 (5 bases). V lost 5 bases to trimming and J lost 6 bases, with 15 bases between them. Germline V gene sequence: CDR1 SGHAT, CDR2 FQNNGV. CDR3 length: 14 amino acids. The CDR3 here is CASSRSGRPDTQYF. Here the CDR3 DNA reads TGTGCCAGCAGCCGCTCGGGAAGGCCCGATACGCAGTATTTT.

The chain employs TRBV9 and TRBJ2-2, with D possibly TRBD2 on 5 matching bases. The germline gives CDR1 SGDLS, CDR2 YYNGEE. This CDR3 has 16 amino acids. V lost 3 bases and J 8 bases, leaving 20 bases between the germline ends. The CDR3 region has the DNA TGTGCCAGCAGCGGACGGCCCCGGGAAGGGCGTGGGGAGCTGTTTTTT. This translates into CASSGRPREGRGELFF.

This clone has only a few counts. This chain uses TRBV7-8 with TRBJ2-3; 8 bases fit TRBD2. This CDR3 is built from 16 residues. Germline V gene lookup returns CDR1 SGHVS and CDR2 FQNEAQ. V was pared by 5 bases and J by 4 bases, with 11 bases of the junction left unmatched. The chain's CDR3 is CASSIRAGVLADTQYF. The CDR3 coding sequence is TGTGCCAGCAGCATTCGAGCGGGAGTTTTGGCAGATACGCAGTATTTT.

The chain is built from TRBV18 and TRBJ1-3, with D perhaps matching TRBD1 (5 bases). Deletions cut 2 bases from V and 4 bases from J, with 9 bases between. This CDR3 comprises 14 residues. CDR1 is KGHSH, CDR2 LQKENI, per germline. The CDR3 nucleotides are TGTGCCAGCTCACCAGGGGGAGCAGGAAACACCATATATTTT. This gives the protein CASSPGGAGNTIYF. Looking up the rest from reference TRBV18 and TRBJ1-3 gives the full variable domain: NAGVMQNPRHLVRRRGQEARLRCSPMKGHSHVYWYRQLPEEGLKFMVYLQKENIIDESGMPKERFSAEFPKEGPSILRIQQVVRGDSAAYFCASSPGGAGNTIYFGEGSWLTVV.

Many counts were recorded for this clone. The CDR3 sequence is CASSTGENYGYTF. CDR3 bases: TGTGCCAGCAGCACGGGGGAAAACTATGGCTACACCTTC. The genes are TRBV2 and TRBJ1-2; TRBD1 might be the D (5 bases). This CDR3 comprises 13 residues. V shed 6 bases and J shed 2 bases, with 10 bases lying between them. CDR1 and CDR2 from the germline V gene are SNHLY and FYNNEI. Filled out from reference TRBV2 and TRBJ1-2, the complete variable domain reads EPEVTQTPSHQVTQMGQEVILRCVPISNHLYFYWYRQILGQKVEFLVSFYNNEISEKSEIFDDQFSVERPDGSNFTLKIRSTKLEDSAMYFCASSTGENYGYTFGSGTRLTVV.

The gene calls are TRBV7-2 and TRBJ1-5; D may be TRBD1 (6 bases). CDR1 is SGHTA and CDR2 is FQGNSA in the germline V gene. The CDR3 is 15 residues long. With 3 bases removed from V and 5 bases from J, the gap between germline ends came to 14 bases. The CDR3 DNA is TGTGCCAGCAGCTTGGGGGCGGCGGGTTATCAGCCCCAGCATTTT. This encodes CASSLGAAGYQPQHF.

The table lists this clone with many counts. The chain carries TRBV7-2 and TRBJ1-1; 7 nucleotides line up with TRBD1. Germline CDR1 reads SGHTA; CDR2 reads FQGNSA. Trimming took 5 bases from V and 11 from J; bases not matched to a gene: 11. The length of the CDR3 is 13 residues. As DNA, the CDR3 is TGTGCCAGCAGCCCGAGGAGACAGGGTCGGGCTTTCTTT. It specifies CASSPRRQGRAFF.

This clone was recorded a few times. The chain employs TRBV7-6 and TRBJ2-2; the D is unclear. In germline, CDR1 is SGHVS, CDR2 FNYEAQ. This CDR3 has 13 amino acids. V was shortened by 5 bases and J by 5 bases, with 9 bases between the two germline ends. As DNA, the CDR3 is TGTGCCAGCAGCATTGGACGGACCGGGGAGCTGTTTTTT. It specifies CASSIGRTGELFF.

This clone turned up a few times. The chain recombines TRBV6-5 with TRBJ2-5; 8 positions agree with TRBD2. Germline CDR1 MNHEY, CDR2 SVGAGI. CDR3 length: 14 residues. The J segment lost 10 bases and the V segment lost 0 bases, leaving 7 bases of the junction unmatched. The CDR3: CASSYSDSGKVQYF. The DNA for the CDR3 is TGTGCCAGCAGTTACTCGGATAGCGGGAAGGTCCAGTACTTC.

J is TRBJ1-1 and V is TRBV28; the D gene is possibly TRBD1 (5 bases). V was clipped by 2 bases and J by 1 base, with 11 bases between them. The germline CDR1 and CDR2 sequences are MDHEN and SYDVKM. The CDR3 is made up of 15 amino acids. CDR3 DNA: TGTGCCAGCAGTTTACCTCGGGGACGGAACACTGAAGCTTTCTTT. It translates to CASSLPRGRNTEAFF.

The gene calls are TRBV19 and TRBJ2-2; no clear D gene. The CDR3 runs to 14 residues. Germline-derived CDR1 and CDR2 are LNHDA and SQIVND (reference sequence). Deletions cut 5 bases from V and 4 bases from J, with 11 bases between. CDR3 in amino acids: CASSGSARTGELFF. The CDR3 coding sequence is TGTGCCAGTAGTGGGTCAGCTCGCACCGGGGAGCTGTTTTTT.

In this sample, this clone turned up many times. The genes are TRBV5-4 and TRBJ2-3; D could derive from TRBD1 or TRBD2 (6 bases each). The CDR3 sequence is 15 residues long. Trimming took off 7 bases at V and 1 base at J, with 16 bases between the two ends. CDR1 is SGHNT, CDR2 YYREEE, per germline (reference sequence). The CDR3 coding sequence is TGTGCCAGCCGACGAACAGGGACTGGCACAGATACGCAGTATTTT. The encoded protein is CASRRTGTGTDTQYF.

The J gene is TRBJ2-1, the V gene TRBV4-2; 9 bases agree with TRBD1. The CDR3 has 13 residues. Germline V gives CDR1 LGHNA, CDR2 YNFKEQ. V shed 8 bases, J shed 7 bases, and the junction held 6 bases outside the gene matches. CDR3 protein: CASSGQGQNEQFF. The CDR3 DNA sequence: TGTGCCAGCTCGGGACAGGGTCAAAATGAGCAGTTCTTC.

This clone was counted many times. Other DNA sequences in the sample encode the same CDR3. The chain joins TRBV7-9 to TRBJ2-3; no reliable D call. Trimming left V 1 base short and J 1 base short, with 3 bases between. There are 13 residues in the CDR3. The germline gives CDR1 SEHNR, CDR2 FQNEAQ (reference sequence). This CDR3 is CASSLVGTDTQYF. The CDR3 bases are TGTGCCAGCAGCTTAGTCGGCACAGATACGCAGTATTTT.

This clone was counted between two and nine times. This chain uses TRBV20-1 with TRBJ2-1; D is ambiguous. Germline values: CDR1 DFQATT, CDR2 SNEGSKA (reference sequence). This CDR3 spans 10 amino acids. Trimming pared 1 base from V and 8 bases from J, leaving 3 bases between. CDR3 coding DNA: TGCAGTGCTAGAGTGGATGAGCAGTTCTTC. Translation: CSARVDEQFF.